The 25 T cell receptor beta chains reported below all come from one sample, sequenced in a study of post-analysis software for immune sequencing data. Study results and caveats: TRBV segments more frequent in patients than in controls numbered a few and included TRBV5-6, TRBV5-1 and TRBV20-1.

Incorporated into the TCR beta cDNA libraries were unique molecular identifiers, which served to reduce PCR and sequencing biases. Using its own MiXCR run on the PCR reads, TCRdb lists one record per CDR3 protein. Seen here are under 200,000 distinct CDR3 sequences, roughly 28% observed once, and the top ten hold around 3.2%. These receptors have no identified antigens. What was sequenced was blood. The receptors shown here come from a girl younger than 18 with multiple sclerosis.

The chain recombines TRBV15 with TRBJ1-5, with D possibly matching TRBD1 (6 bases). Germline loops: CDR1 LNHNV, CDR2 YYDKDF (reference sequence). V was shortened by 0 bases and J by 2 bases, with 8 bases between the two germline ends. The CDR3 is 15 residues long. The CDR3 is CATSRDRGRNQPQHF. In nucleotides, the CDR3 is TGTGCCACCAGCAGAGACAGGGGACGCAATCAGCCCCAGCATTTT. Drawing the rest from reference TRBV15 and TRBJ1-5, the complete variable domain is DAMVIQNPRYQVTQFGKPVTLSCSQTLNHNVMYWYQQKSSQAPKLLFHYYDKDFNNEADTPDNFQSRRPNTSFCFLDIRSPGLGDTAMYLCATSRDRGRNQPQHFGDGTRLSIL.

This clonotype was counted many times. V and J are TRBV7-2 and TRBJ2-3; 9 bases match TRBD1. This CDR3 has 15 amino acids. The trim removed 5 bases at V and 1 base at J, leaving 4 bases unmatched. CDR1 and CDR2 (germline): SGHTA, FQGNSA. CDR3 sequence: CASSPDRGGTDTQYF. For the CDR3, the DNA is TGTGCCAGCAGCCCAGACAGGGGGGGCACAGATACGCAGTATTTT. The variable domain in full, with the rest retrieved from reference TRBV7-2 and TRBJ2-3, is GAGVSQSPSNKVTEKGKDVELRCDPISGHTALYWYRQSLGQGLEFLIYFQGNSAPDKSGLPSDRFSAERTGGSVSTLTIQRTQQEDSAVYLCASSPDRGGTDTQYFGPGTRLTVL.

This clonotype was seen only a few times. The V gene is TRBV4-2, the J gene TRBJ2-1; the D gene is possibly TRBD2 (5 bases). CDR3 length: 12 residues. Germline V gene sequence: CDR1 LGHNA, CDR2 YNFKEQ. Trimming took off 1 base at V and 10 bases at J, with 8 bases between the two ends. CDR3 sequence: CASSQGRWEQFF. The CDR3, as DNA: TGTGCCAGCAGCCAAGGGAGGTGGGAGCAGTTCTTC.

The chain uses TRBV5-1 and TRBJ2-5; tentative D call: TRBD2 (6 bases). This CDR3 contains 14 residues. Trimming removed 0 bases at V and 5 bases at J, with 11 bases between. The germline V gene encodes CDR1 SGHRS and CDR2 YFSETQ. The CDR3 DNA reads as TGCGCCAGCAGCTTGGGGGAGGCCGAGGAGACCCAGTACTTC. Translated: CASSLGEAEETQYF.

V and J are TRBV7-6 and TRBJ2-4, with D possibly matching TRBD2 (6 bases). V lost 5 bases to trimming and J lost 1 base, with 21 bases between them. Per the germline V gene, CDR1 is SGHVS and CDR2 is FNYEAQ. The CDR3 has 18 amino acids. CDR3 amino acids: CASSPRVAGLLAKNIQYF. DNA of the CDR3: TGTGCCAGCAGCCCTCGGGTCGCGGGGCTATTGGCCAAAAACATTCAGTACTTC.

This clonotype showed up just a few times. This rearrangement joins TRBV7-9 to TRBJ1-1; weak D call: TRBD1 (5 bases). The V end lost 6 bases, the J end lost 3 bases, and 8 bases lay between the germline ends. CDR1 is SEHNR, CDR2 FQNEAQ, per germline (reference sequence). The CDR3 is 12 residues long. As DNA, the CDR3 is TGTGCCAGCAGGTCGACAGACACTGAAGCTTTCTTT. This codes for CASRSTDTEAFF.

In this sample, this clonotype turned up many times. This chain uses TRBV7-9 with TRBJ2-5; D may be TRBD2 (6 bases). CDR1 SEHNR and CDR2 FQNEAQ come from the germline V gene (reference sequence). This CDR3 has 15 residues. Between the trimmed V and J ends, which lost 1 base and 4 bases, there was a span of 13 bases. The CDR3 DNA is TGTGCCAGCAGCTTAGGACTTCAGGGACTAGAGACCCAGTACTTC. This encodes CASSLGLQGLETQYF. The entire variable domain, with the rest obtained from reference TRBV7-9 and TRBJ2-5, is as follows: DTGVSQNPRHKITKRGQNVTFRCDPISEHNRLYWYRQTLGQGPEFLTYFQNEAQLEKSRLLSDRFSAERPKGSFSTLEIQRTEQGDSAMYLCASSLGLQGLETQYFGPGTRLLVL.

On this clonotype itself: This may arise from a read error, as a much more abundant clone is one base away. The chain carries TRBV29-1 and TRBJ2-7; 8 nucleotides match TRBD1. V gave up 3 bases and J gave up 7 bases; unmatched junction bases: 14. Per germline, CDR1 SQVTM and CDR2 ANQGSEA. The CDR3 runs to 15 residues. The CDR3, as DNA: TGCAGCGTTGAGAGAGACAGGGGTCCCTACAATGAGCAGTACTTC. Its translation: CSVERDRGPYNEQYF.

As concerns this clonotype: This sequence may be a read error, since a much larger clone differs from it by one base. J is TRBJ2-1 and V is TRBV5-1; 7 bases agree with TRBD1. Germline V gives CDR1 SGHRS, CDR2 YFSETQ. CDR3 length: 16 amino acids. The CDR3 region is CASSYRGQSSYSEQFF. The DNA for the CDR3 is TGCGCCAGCAGCTACAGGGGTCAGAGCTCCTACAGTGAGCAGTTCTTC.

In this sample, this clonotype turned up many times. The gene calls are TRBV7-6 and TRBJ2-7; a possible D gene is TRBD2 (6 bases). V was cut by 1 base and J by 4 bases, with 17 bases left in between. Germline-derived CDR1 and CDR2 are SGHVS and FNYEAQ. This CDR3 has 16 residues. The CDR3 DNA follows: TGTGCCAGCAGCTTAGATACCCCGGGAGCGGAATACGAGCAGTACTTC. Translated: CASSLDTPGAEYEQYF.

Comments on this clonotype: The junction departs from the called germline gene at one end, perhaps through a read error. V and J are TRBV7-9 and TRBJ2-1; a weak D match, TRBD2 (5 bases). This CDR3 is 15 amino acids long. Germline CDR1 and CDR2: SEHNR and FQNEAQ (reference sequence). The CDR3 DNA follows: TGTGCCAGCAGCTTAGCAGGAGGCCGGTCCGGGGAGCTGTTCTTC. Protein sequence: CASSLAGGRSGELFF.

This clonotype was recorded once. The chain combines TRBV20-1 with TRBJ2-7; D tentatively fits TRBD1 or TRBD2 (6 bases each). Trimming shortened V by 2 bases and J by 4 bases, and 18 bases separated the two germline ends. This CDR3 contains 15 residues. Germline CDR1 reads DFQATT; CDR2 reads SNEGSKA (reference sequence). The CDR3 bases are TGCAGTGCTAGACTGTTAGGGGGGCCAATGTACGAGCAGTACTTC. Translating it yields CSARLLGGPMYEQYF.

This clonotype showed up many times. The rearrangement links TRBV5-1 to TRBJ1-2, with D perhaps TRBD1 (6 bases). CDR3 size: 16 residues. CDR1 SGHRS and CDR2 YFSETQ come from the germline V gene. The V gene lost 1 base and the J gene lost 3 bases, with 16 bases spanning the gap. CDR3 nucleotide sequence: TGCGCCAGCAGCTTGAGGGCAGGGGAGCCTCACTATGGCTACACCTTC. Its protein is CASSLRAGEPHYGYTF.

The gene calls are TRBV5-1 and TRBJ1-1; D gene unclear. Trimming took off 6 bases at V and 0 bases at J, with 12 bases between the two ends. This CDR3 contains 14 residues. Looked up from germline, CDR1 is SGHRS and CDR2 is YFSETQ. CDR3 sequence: CASNYSSMNTEAFF. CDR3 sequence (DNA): TGCGCCAGCAACTACAGTTCTATGAACACTGAAGCTTTCTTT.

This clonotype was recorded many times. CDR3 sequence: CASSPLGQGTYTF. For the CDR3, the DNA is TGTGCCAGCTCACCGCTTGGACAGGGGACCTACACCTTC. This chain links TRBV18 with TRBJ1-2; 9 nucleotides agree with TRBD1. The germline CDR1 and CDR2 sequences are KGHSH and LQKENI. With V trimmed by 3 bases and J by 10 bases, 6 bases remained unmatched. The CDR3 totals 13 residues.

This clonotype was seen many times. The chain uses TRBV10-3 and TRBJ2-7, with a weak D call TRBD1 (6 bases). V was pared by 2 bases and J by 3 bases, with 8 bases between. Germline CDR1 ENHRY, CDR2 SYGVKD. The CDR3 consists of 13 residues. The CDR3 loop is CAISERTDYEQYF. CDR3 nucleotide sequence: TGTGCCATCAGTGAGCGGACAGACTACGAGCAGTACTTC.

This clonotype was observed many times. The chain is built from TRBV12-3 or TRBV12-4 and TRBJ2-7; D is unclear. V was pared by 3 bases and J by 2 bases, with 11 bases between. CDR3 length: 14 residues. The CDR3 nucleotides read TGTGCCAGCAGTTTTAGTGCCACCACCTACGAGCAGTACTTC. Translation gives CASSFSATTYEQYF.

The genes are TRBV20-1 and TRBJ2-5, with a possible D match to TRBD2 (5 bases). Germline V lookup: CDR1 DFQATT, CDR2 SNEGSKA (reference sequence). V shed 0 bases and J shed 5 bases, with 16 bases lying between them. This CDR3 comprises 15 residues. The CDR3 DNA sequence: TGCAGTGCTAGAGATTTGGCAAATGAGGGCGAGACCCAGTACTTC. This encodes CSARDLANEGETQYF.

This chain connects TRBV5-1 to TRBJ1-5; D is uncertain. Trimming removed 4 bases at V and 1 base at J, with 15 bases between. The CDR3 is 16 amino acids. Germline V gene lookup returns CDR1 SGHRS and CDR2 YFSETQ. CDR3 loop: CASSPGEVASNQPQHF. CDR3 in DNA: TGCGCCAGCAGCCCCGGGGAGGTCGCAAGCAATCAGCCCCAGCATTTT.

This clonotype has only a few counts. DNA for the CDR3: TGCGCCAGCAGTTACCGGGGGGAGAACACTGAAGCTTTCTTT. This sequence encodes CASSYRGENTEAFF. The rearrangement uses TRBV5-1 and TRBJ1-1, with a weak D call TRBD1 (5 bases). The germline V gene encodes CDR1 SGHRS and CDR2 YFSETQ. V lost 5 bases, J lost 1 base, and 12 bases lay in between. The CDR3 contains 14 residues.

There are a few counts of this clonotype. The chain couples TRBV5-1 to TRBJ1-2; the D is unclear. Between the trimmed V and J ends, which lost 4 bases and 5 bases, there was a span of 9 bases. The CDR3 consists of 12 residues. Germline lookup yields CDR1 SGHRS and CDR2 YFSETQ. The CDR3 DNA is TGCGCCAGCAGCCCTAATCGGTATGGCTACACCTTC. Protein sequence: CASSPNRYGYTF.

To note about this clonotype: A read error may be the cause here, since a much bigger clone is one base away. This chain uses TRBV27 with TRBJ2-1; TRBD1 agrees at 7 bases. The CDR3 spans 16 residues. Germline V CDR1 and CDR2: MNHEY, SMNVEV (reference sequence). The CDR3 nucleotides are TGTGTCAGCAGGGGGTTCGGGGTAGCGATTTACAATGAGCAGTTCTTC. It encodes CVSRGFGVAIYNEQFF.

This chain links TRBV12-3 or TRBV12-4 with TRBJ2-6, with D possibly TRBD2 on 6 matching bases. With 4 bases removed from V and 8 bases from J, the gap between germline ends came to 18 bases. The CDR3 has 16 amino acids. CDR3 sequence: CASSSLPGRGTNVLTF. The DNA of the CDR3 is TGTGCCAGCAGTTCGCTGCCGGGACGGGGGACCAACGTCCTGACTTTC.

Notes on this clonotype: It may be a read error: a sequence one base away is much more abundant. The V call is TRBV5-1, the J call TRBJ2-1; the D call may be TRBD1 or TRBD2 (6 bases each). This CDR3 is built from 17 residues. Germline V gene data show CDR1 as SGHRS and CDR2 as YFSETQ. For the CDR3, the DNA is TGCGCCGGCAGCTTGTATTCGGGGGCAAGCTCCTACAATGAGCAGTTCTTC. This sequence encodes CAGSLYSGASSYNEQFF.

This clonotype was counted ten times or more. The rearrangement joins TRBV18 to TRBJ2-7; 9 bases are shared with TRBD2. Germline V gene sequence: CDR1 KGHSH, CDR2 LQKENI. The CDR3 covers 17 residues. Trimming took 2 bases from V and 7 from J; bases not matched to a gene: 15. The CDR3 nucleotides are TGTGCCAGCTCACCAGGGCTAGCGGGAACTAATTCGGGAGAGCAGTACTTC. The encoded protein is CASSPGLAGTNSGEQYF.